A single TCR beta chain is shown here with its context. Its antigen remains unknown. Sequencing used immunoSEQ multiplex PCR; TCRdb keeps in-frame clones, though not all of them. The sample yields about 350,000 clones, approximately 90% seen once. Stated treatment: around 19 received Ad26.COV2.S at low or high dose, single or two shots; five or six received placebo; per-sample allocation not given. Sampling was performed 63 days after the first vaccine or placebo injection. This adult donor, from Boston, was 18-55 years old. V lost 5 bases to trimming and J lost 8 bases, with 15 bases between them. The length of the CDR3 is 13 residues. The data derive from a study of Ad26.COV2.S vaccination and SARS-CoV-2 variants. Across the whole study: Administration of Ad26.COV2.S was intramuscular, either once or twice 56 days apart. Study observations and caveats: Vaccine recipients surpassed placebo recipients in spike-specific TCR breadth. Analytic work on TCR breadth and depth might have understated the full extent of total T cell responses.

This receptor was taken from a person between 18 and 59 years old who received the Ad26.COV2.S COVID-19 vaccine or a placebo. The source was peripheral blood, collected in a trial of Ad26.COV2.S vaccine versus placebo. V usage is TRBV12-3 or TRBV12-4 and J usage is TRBJ1-2; D is uncertain. DNA for the CDR3: TGTGCCAGCAGTCCCGGGGTGGGGTTAGGCTACACCTTC. It is translated as CASSPGVGLGYTF.